These 14 T cell receptor beta chains share one sample of origin, sequenced in a study of T cell clonality in common variable immunodeficiency (dated by TCRdb to the mid-2010s). Libraries came from the immunoSEQ multiplex PCR assay. TCRdb stores this immuneACCESS table with in-frame sequences only. Part of the clones is absent; in the studies checked, under half of the shortfall reflects unresolved V genes, and no reason is known for the rest. This sample holds about 66,000 clones in total, without any singletons. 1.5% to 2% of the sample comes from the top ten. Input material: peripheral blood mononuclear cells. All receptors derive from a person between 18 and 69 years old in good health.

In its sample, this clone was seen many times. The CDR3 end falls 3 residues outside the read, so it is completed with the germline J gene. The V gene is TRBV28, the J gene TRBJ2-1, with 7 bases lining up with TRBD1. Losses at the gene ends were 5 bases for V and 7 bases for J; bases not matched to a gene: 11. Germline V gives CDR1 MDHEN, CDR2 SYDVKM. This CDR3 contains 15 residues. The chain's CDR3 is CASSTSGQWKNEQFF. The CDR3 bases that were read are TGTGCCAGCAGTACCTCGGGACAGTGGAAGAATGAG.

This clone has a count of ten or more. The read gets to within 3 residues of the CDR3 end, and the germline J gene fills in the rest. This chain links TRBV29-1 with TRBJ2-4; 7 bases align to TRBD1. Trimming removed 6 bases from V and 2 bases from J; junction bases left unmatched: 4. CDR3 length equals 13 residues. The germline V gene encodes CDR1 SQVTM and CDR2 ANQGSEA. CDR3 bases read: TGCAGCGTCCAGGGGGTATCCAAAAACATT. This encodes CSVQGVSKNI. The complete CDR3 sequence is CSVQGVSKNIQYF.

This clone was observed many times. The read terminates 3 residues before the CDR3 end, so the remaining end is supplied by the germline J gene. The chain is built from TRBV10-3 and TRBJ2-7; TRBD2 aligns across 7 bases. Trimming removed 6 bases from V and 2 bases from J; junction bases left unmatched: 10. Germline CDR1 ENHRY, CDR2 SYGVKD. This CDR3 comprises 15 residues. CDR3 in amino acids: CAISPGSGKPYEQYF. The part of the CDR3 DNA that was read is TGTGCCATCAGCCCGGGGAGCGGGAAACCCTACGAG.

This clone was picked up many times. The read halts 3 residues ahead of the CDR3 end, with the missing end drawn from the germline J gene. The rearrangement links TRBV7-2 to TRBJ2-7, with TRBD1 matching over 9 bases. This CDR3 has 15 residues. Germline V gene sequence: CDR1 SGHTA, CDR2 FQGNSA. V trimming: 3 bases; J trimming: 2 bases; junction bases outside the gene matches: 5. Partial CDR3 DNA: TGTGCCAGCAGCTTTGAGGGGACAGGGACCTACGAG. Encoded protein: CASSFEGTGTYE. The CDR3 as a whole reads CASSFEGTGTYEQYF.

This clone was counted at least ten times. From the germline J gene comes the end of the CDR3, since the read stops 3 residues before it. V usage is TRBV19 and J usage is TRBJ2-3; 7 nucleotides match TRBD1. The V segment lost 7 bases and the J segment 2 bases; nucleotides outside the gene matches: 3. This CDR3 contains 13 residues. Per germline, CDR1 LNHDA and CDR2 SQIVND (reference sequence). The CDR3 protein is CASKTGTTDTQYF. The sequenced part of the CDR3 DNA is TGTGCCAGTAAGACAGGGACCACAGATACG.

This clone was seen repeatedly, ten times or more. The read ends 3 residues early relative to the CDR3; the germline J gene fills the gap. J is TRBJ2-7 and V is TRBV6-2 or TRBV6-3; D perhaps matches TRBD2 (6 bases). V gave up 6 bases and J gave up 6 bases, with 15 bases separating them. Per germline, CDR1 MNHEY and CDR2 SVGEGT. The CDR3 consists of 13 residues. CDR3 loop: CASSHGGSGEQYF. The DNA read from the CDR3 is TGTGCCAGCAGCCACGGGGGATCTGGCGAG.

This clone was counted many times. The CDR3 goes on 3 residues after the read ends, and that part is filled in from the germline J gene. V gene TRBV7-2 combines with J gene TRBJ2-1, with 10 bases identical to TRBD1. There are 15 residues in the CDR3. V lost 4 bases and J lost 6; bases outside the gene matches: 6. The germline V gene has CDR1 SGHTA and CDR2 FQGNSA. The part of the CDR3 DNA that was read is TGTGCCAGCAGCTCCCCGGGACAGGGGATCAATGAG. Its protein product is CASSSPGQGINE. In full, the CDR3 is CASSSPGQGINEQFF. Using reference TRBV7-2 and TRBJ2-1 for the parts outside the CDR3, the full variable domain is GAGVSQSPSNKVTEKGKDVELRCDPISGHTALYWYRQSLGQGLEFLIYFQGNSAPDKSGLPSDRFSAERTGGSVSTLTIQRTQQEDSAVYLCASSSPGQGINEQFFGPGTRLTVL.

This clone was seen many times. The CDR3 is cut off 3 residues early in the read; its end comes from the germline J gene. The chain links TRBV6-1 to TRBJ2-1, with TRBD2 matching 9 bases. CDR1 and CDR2 from the germline V gene are MNHNS and SASEGT. J was trimmed by 7 bases and V by 3 bases; bases with no gene match: 7. The CDR3 sequence is 15 residues long. CDR3 bases read: TGTGCCAGCAGTGATGGCGGGAGGGCATGGAATGAG. This sequence encodes CASSDGGRAWNE. The complete CDR3 sequence is CASSDGGRAWNEQFF.

This clone was observed at least ten times. From the germline J gene comes the end of the CDR3, since the read stops 3 residues before it. The genes are TRBV5-1 and TRBJ1-2, with a possible D match to TRBD1 (5 bases). The ends were cut back, 0 bases at V and 6 bases at J, with 9 bases in the middle. This CDR3 has 13 amino acids. Germline lookup yields CDR1 SGHRS and CDR2 YFSETQ. Incomplete CDR3 DNA: TGCGCCAGCAGCTTGGCCGGAGGGGATGGC. It codes for CASSLAGGDG. The entire CDR3 is CASSLAGGDGYTF.

This clone was seen many times. The CDR3 extends 3 residues past the end of the read, so its final part is completed from the germline J gene. This sequence joins TRBV5-6 and TRBJ2-1; 9 nucleotides line up with TRBD1. The CDR3 runs 15 residues. Germline V CDR1 and CDR2: SGHDT, YYEEEE. Unmatched junction bases numbered 7, after V lost 2 bases and J lost 7 bases. CDR3 amino acids: CASSFYGQGLNEQFF. CDR3 bases read: TGTGCCAGCAGCTTTTATGGACAGGGGTTAAATGAG.

This clone was observed many times. The CDR3 end is not reached by the read, which stops 3 residues before it; the germline J gene fills it in. The rearrangement joins TRBV18 to TRBJ2-7; the match to TRBD1 covers 7 bases. The CDR3 extends over 14 amino acids. J lost 6 bases, V lost 3 bases, and 8 bases had no gene match. The germline V gene has CDR1 KGHSH and CDR2 LQKENI. The DNA read from the CDR3 is TGTGCCAGCTCACCCGGGACAGCGATTCGCGAG. Translating it yields CASSPGTAIRE. The whole CDR3 sequence is CASSPGTAIREQYF.

This clone came up many times. Compared with germline, one end of the junction differs, possibly owing to a read error. The sequenced fragment ends 3 residues before the CDR3 boundary, so the rest is inferred from the germline J gene. The gene calls are TRBV4-2 and TRBJ2-1; D ambiguous. Germline values: CDR1 LGHNA, CDR2 YNFKEQ. The CDR3 has 15 amino acids. The CDR3 protein is CASSQDPVTNNEQFF. Incomplete CDR3 DNA: TGCGCCAGCAGCCAAGATCCTGTCACTAACAATGAG.

This clone was seen a handful of times. Read sequence stops 3 residues before the CDR3 end, and the germline J gene provides the missing end. V usage is TRBV7-6 and J usage is TRBJ1-3; D not resolved. The CDR3 is made up of 13 amino acids. From germline, CDR1 is SGHVS and CDR2 FNYEAQ. With 4 bases removed from V and 4 bases from J, the gap between germline ends came to 8 bases. CDR3 DNA, as far as it was read: TGTGCCAGCAGCTCTATTCAAGGAAACACC. This encodes CASSSIQGNT. The full CDR3 reads CASSSIQGNTIYF.

This clone was picked up many times. One end of the junction is discordant with germline, which a read error may explain. From the germline J gene comes the end of the CDR3, since the read stops 3 residues before it. V usage is TRBV4-2 and J usage is TRBJ2-7; D remains unclear. This CDR3 has 14 residues. Germline V gives CDR1 LGHNA, CDR2 YNFKEQ. Incomplete CDR3 DNA: TGCGCCAGCAGCCAAGATCGCGCGGTTTACGAG. Protein product: CASSQDRAVYE. The full CDR3 sequence reads CASSQDRAVYEQYF.